This is a list of T cell receptor beta chains from one sample in a study of tumour-infiltrating T cells in Burkitt lymphoma. The table came from immunoSEQ multiplex PCR; TCRdb's copy has only in-frame clones and leaves some out. The sample lists 7,500 to 8,500 clones, 65% to 85% occurring once. Material: tumor tissue. Receptors were obtained from a human donor with diffuse large B-cell lymphoma. Both conserved end residues are part of each CDR3. Fields, in order: J gene, D gene, clone size, V gene, CDR3 protein, CDR3 DNA. A D gene is named only where the DNA matches it firmly. Only some rows state a clone size, as once, few, many or a class for expanded clones.

>TRBJ1-6|NA|NA|TRBV4-1
CASSQDSPGAGKGSPLHF
TGCGCCAGCAGCCAAGATTCCCCAGGGGCAGGGAAGGGTTCACCCCTCCACTTT
>TRBJ2-3|NA|few|TRBV19
CASSIAERDTQYF
TGTGCCAGTAGTATAGCTGAGCGAGATACGCAGTATTTT
>TRBJ1-5|TRBD1|NA|TRBV6-6
CASSPDRVGQPQHF
TGTGCCAGCAGTCCCGACAGGGTCGGTCAGCCCCAGCATTTT
>TRBJ1-6|NA|NA|TRBV6-5
CASSQTMAGNSPLHF
TGTGCCAGCAGCCAGACCATGGCGGGAAACTCACCCCTCCACTTT
>TRBJ2-3|TRBD1|NA|TRBV11-2
CASRLTGFTDTQYF
TGTGCCAGCAGATTGACAGGGTTCACAGATACGCAGTATTTT
>TRBJ1-1|TRBD1|NA|TRBV2
CASSPTGGKTEAFF
TGTGCCAGCAGTCCTACAGGGGGGAAAACTGAAGCTTTCTTT
>TRBJ2-7|NA|NA|TRBV2
CASTPSGAYEQYF
TGTGCCAGCACCCCGAGTGGGGCCTACGAGCAGTACTTC
>TRBJ1-3|NA|NA|TRBV15
CATRTSSGNTIYF
TGTGCCACCAGGACTAGCTCTGGAAACACCATATATTTT
>TRBJ1-2|TRBD1|NA|TRBV5-6
CASSLTGKGYTF
TGTGCCAGCAGCCTGACAGGGAAGGGCTACACCTTC
>TRBJ2-3|TRBD2|NA|TRBV4-3
CASSQDFPRGGADTQYF
TGCGCCAGCAGCCAAGATTTTCCGCGGGGGGGCGCAGATACGCAGTATTTT
>TRBJ2-4|TRBD2|NA|TRBV19
CASSILSGGAKNIQYF
TGTGCCAGTAGTATACTTAGCGGGGGGGCCAAAAACATTCAGTACTTC
>TRBJ2-1|TRBD2|NA|TRBV2
CASRTSGGGHNEQFF
TGTGCCTCCCGGACTAGCGGGGGGGGACACAATGAGCAGTTCTTC
>TRBJ1-6|NA|NA|TRBV19
CASSIPRSPLHF
TGTGCCAGTAGTATCCCCCGGTCACCCCTCCACTTT
>TRBJ2-7|NA|NA|TRBV21-1
CASSKARWKNEQYF
TGTGCCAGCAGCAAAGCAAGGTGGAAGAACGAGCAGTACTTC
>TRBJ2-1|NA|NA|TRBV2
CASRKGGSTYNEQFF
TGTGCCAGCAGGAAGGGGGGATCTACCTACAATGAGCAGTTCTTC
>TRBJ2-3|TRBD2|few|TRBV5-1
CASSLASGGAPQYF
TGCGCCAGCAGCTTGGCAAGCGGGGGAGCCCCGCAGTATTTT
>TRBJ1-4|NA|NA|TRBV6-6
CASSLKSTNEKLFF
TGTGCCAGCAGTTTAAAGTCAACTAATGAAAAACTGTTTTTT
>TRBJ2-3|TRBD2|NA|TRBV27
CASSDGLAGATDTQYF
TGTGCCAGCAGTGATGGACTAGCGGGGGCCACAGATACGCAGTATTTT
>TRBJ1-6|NA|NA|TRBV27
CASSLSDVRGSPLHF
TGTGCCAGCAGTTTATCGGACGTACGCGGGTCACCCCTCCACTTT
>TRBJ2-2|NA|NA|TRBV11-2
CASSLGSGGNTGELFF
TGTGCCAGCAGCTTAGGCTCTGGCGGTAACACCGGGGAGCTGTTTTTT
>TRBJ1-1|TRBD1|NA|TRBV6-6
CASSYWVSGGTEAFF
TGTGCCAGCAGTTACTGGGTATCAGGGGGCACTGAAGCTTTCTTT
>TRBJ2-3|NA|few|TRBV10-1
CASSESNGGSTQYF
TGCGCCAGCAGTGAGTCGAATGGAGGCTCGACGCAGTATTTT
>TRBJ2-2|NA|NA|TRBV5-4
CASSLRRAGGELFF
TGTGCCAGCAGCTTGAGACGTGCCGGCGGGGAGCTGTTTTTT
>TRBJ2-7|NA|few|TRBV7-6
CASSAGPNYEQYF
TGTGCCAGCAGCGCCGGTCCGAACTACGAGCAGTACTTC
>TRBJ2-3|TRBD2|few|TRBV4-1
CASSQGWAGERETQYF
TGCGCCAGCAGCCAAGGGTGGGCGGGGGAGAGGGAGACGCAGTATTTT
>TRBJ1-1|NA|few|TRBV5-4
CASSPQGYTEAFF
TGTGCCAGCAGCCCACAGGGTTACACTGAAGCTTTCTTT
>TRBJ1-2|TRBD1|NA|TRBV19
CASSIRDSLYGYTF
TGTGCCAGTAGTATCCGGGACAGTCTCTATGGCTACACCTTC
>TRBJ2-1|TRBD2|NA|TRBV18
CASSPTSDSYNEQFF
TGTGCCAGCTCTCCGACTAGCGACTCCTACAATGAGCAGTTCTTC
>TRBJ1-1|NA|NA|TRBV5-1
CASSASDAEAFF
TGCGCCAGCAGCGCGTCGGACGCTGAAGCTTTCTTT
>TRBJ2-1|NA|NA|TRBV18
CASSPTYRRTGGSYNEQFF
TGTGCCAGCTCACCAACGTATCGACGAACGGGGGGCTCATACAATGAGCAGTTCTTC
>TRBJ2-7|NA|NA|TRBV7-2
CASSLGIKAGTVTYEQYF
TGTGCCAGCAGCTTAGGTATAAAAGCCGGGACGGTAACCTACGAGCAGTACTTC
>TRBJ2-3|TRBD2|NA|TRBV11-3
CASSSGTSGGASTDTQYF
TGTGCCAGCAGCTCTGGGACTAGCGGGGGGGCTAGCACAGATACGCAGTATTTT
>TRBJ1-1|NA|NA|TRBV6-5
CASSYGQYTEAFF
TGTGCCAGCAGTTATGGACAGTACACTGAAGCTTTCTTT
>TRBJ2-1|NA|NA|TRBV7-2
CASSRDRRVENEQFF
TGTGCCAGCAGCCGTGACCGCCGAGTGGAAAATGAGCAGTTCTTC
>TRBJ2-7|NA|NA|TRBV19
CASSANPLVAYEQYF
TGTGCCAGTAGCGCCAATCCCCTCGTAGCCTACGAGCAGTACTTC
>TRBJ2-7|NA|once|TRBV10-3
CAIMRGYNYEQYF
TGTGCCATCATGAGAGGGTACAACTACGAGCAGTACTTC